Listed below are T cell receptor beta chains from one sample, sequenced in a study of human T cells and chemical hapten exposure. TCRdb ran MiXCR on the 5' RACE reads and lists one entry per CDR3 protein. The data hold approximately 140,000 distinct CDR3 sequences, with around 4.4% observed a single time. These receptors were taken from a female donor in good health. Each CDR3 is given with its conserved first and last residue. D genes are given only for firm matches. Not every row has a clone size; where given, it reads once, few, many or a size class.

CSARDIRSTNGYTF	TGCAGTGCTAGAGATATAAGATCTACCAATGGCTACACCTTC	TRBV20-1	many	TRBJ1-2	.
CASSPLPGTGNYEQYF	TGTGCCAGCAGCCCTCTGCCCGGGACAGGGAACTACGAGCAGTACTTC	TRBV7-2	.	TRBJ2-7	TRBD1
CASSYATGDEYTQYF	TGTGCCAGCAGTTACGCGACGGGGGATGAGTATACGCAGTATTTT	TRBV6-5	many	TRBJ2-3	.
CASSIGTGTTDTQYF	TGTGCCAGTAGTATTGGGACAGGCACCACAGATACGCAGTATTTT	TRBV19	many	TRBJ2-3	TRBD1
CASSAQGLNQPQHF	TGTGCCAGCAGCGCACAGGGCTTAAATCAGCCCCAGCATTTT	TRBV7-9	many	TRBJ1-5	.
CASSTQGANTEAFF	TGTGCCAGCAGCACCCAAGGGGCCAACACTGAAGCTTTCTTT	TRBV7-9	many	TRBJ1-1	.
CASSLVTVKAHTF	TGTGCCAGCAGTTTGGTCACAGTGAAAGCACACACCTTC	TRBV28	many	TRBJ1-2	.
CSARVIGGLAGGYEQYF	TGCAGTGCTAGAGTCATAGGTGGGCTAGCGGGGGGTTACGAGCAGTACTTC	TRBV20-1	many	TRBJ2-7	TRBD2
CASGDRGTDTQYF	TGTGCCAGCGGGGACAGGGGAACAGATACGCAGTATTTT	TRBV6-1	many	TRBJ2-3	TRBD1
CASSLDSGQPEAFF	TGTGCCAGCAGCTTAGATTCCGGACAGCCTGAAGCTTTCTTT	TRBV11-2	many	TRBJ1-1	.
CASSADLNGYTF	TGTGCCAGCAGCGCTGACTTAAATGGCTACACCTTC	TRBV2	many	TRBJ1-2	.
CASSEFPNPHQFF	TGTGCCAGCAGTGAATTCCCGAATCCCCACCAGTTCTTC	TRBV2	many	TRBJ2-1	.
CASSLYGEAGNTIYF	TGCGCCAGCAGCTTGTACGGGGAGGCTGGAAACACCATATATTTT	TRBV5-1	many	TRBJ1-3	.
CASTLQPGQIGGARTEAFF	TGCGCCAGCACCCTACAACCCGGCCAAATAGGGGGGGCAAGGACTGAAGCTTTCTTT	TRBV4-1	few	TRBJ1-1	.
CASSLRFAGGGTDTQYF	TGCGCCAGCAGCTTGAGATTTGCGGGGGGCGGCACAGATACGCAGTATTTT	TRBV5-1	many	TRBJ2-3	TRBD2
CSVKDFYEQYF	TGCAGCGTTAAGGATTTCTACGAGCAGTACTTC	TRBV29-1	.	TRBJ2-7	.
CSVETSGGTDTQYF	TGCAGCGTTGAAACTAGCGGGGGAACAGATACGCAGTATTTT	TRBV29-1	many	TRBJ2-3	TRBD2
CASSFLWRYPDTQYF	TGTGCCAGCAGTTTTTTGTGGCGGTACCCAGATACGCAGTATTTT	TRBV12-3/TRBV12-4	many	TRBJ2-3	.
CASRPGTQNTGELFF	TGCGCCAGCAGACCCGGGACACAGAACACCGGGGAGCTGTTTTTT	TRBV5-1	many	TRBJ2-2	.
CASSLGGGGGPYGYTF	TGTGCCAGCAGTTTAGGAGGAGGGGGCGGGCCCTATGGCTACACCTTC	TRBV28	many	TRBJ1-2	TRBD1
CASSLTSGGPITQYF	TGTGCCAGCAGCTTAACTAGCGGGGGACCGATTACGCAGTATTTT	TRBV7-9	few	TRBJ2-3	TRBD2
CASGKGWGESGELFF	TGTGCCAGCGGCAAGGGGTGGGGGGAATCCGGGGAGCTGTTTTTT	TRBV6-5	once	TRBJ2-2	.
CASSFVSSGNTIYF	TGTGCCAGCAGCTTTGTGAGCTCTGGAAACACCATATATTTT	TRBV7-2	few	TRBJ1-3	.
CASSEFTPSSYEQYF	TGTGCCAGCAGTGAATTTACACCGAGCTCCTACGAGCAGTACTTC	TRBV25-1	many	TRBJ2-7	.
CASTLRGPGTEAFF	TGTGCCAGCACCCTCCGGGGACCCGGGACCGAAGCTTTCTTT	TRBV6-2/TRBV6-3	many	TRBJ1-1	.
CASSLSGLAGGEQFF	TGTGCCAGCAGCTTATCCGGTCTAGCGGGGGGGGAGCAGTTCTTC	TRBV7-2	many	TRBJ2-1	TRBD2
CASRANTDTQYF	TGTGCCAGCAGAGCAAACACAGATACGCAGTATTTT	TRBV2	many	TRBJ2-3	.
CATSDGQPPNTEAFF	TGTGCCACCAGTGATGGGCAGCCCCCGAACACTGAAGCTTTCTTT	TRBV24-1	many	TRBJ1-1	.
CASSYKGGGQPQHF	TGTGCCAGCAGTTACAAAGGGGGCGGTCAGCCCCAGCATTTT	TRBV6-6	many	TRBJ1-5	TRBD1
CASSQDPDPNYEQYF	TGTGCCAGCAGCCAAGATCCGGACCCTAATTACGAGCAGTACTTC	TRBV3-1	many	TRBJ2-7	.
CASSRAGKSANYGYTF	TGTGCCAGCAGCCGGGCGGGCAAGTCGGCTAACTATGGCTACACCTTC	TRBV6-5	few	TRBJ1-2	.
CASSRTSGANVLTF	TGTGCCAGCAGTCGGACGTCTGGGGCCAACGTCCTGACTTTC	TRBV6-5	many	TRBJ2-6	.
CSARFLRIGPEQYF	TGCAGTGCTAGGTTTCTGAGGATTGGGCCCGAGCAGTACTTC	TRBV20-1	many	TRBJ2-7	.
CASRYLTVEDTEAFF	TGTGCCAGCAGATACTTGACGGTAGAGGACACTGAAGCTTTCTTT	TRBV27	many	TRBJ1-1	.
CASSPLAGGTYEQYF	TGCGCCAGCAGTCCATTGGCGGGGGGTACCTACGAGCAGTACTTC	TRBV5-1	many	TRBJ2-7	TRBD2
CASSTGQSSQETQYF	TGTGCCAGCAGCACTGGACAGAGCTCTCAAGAGACCCAGTACTTC	TRBV5-4	many	TRBJ2-5	.
CSALPGQNTEAFF	TGCAGTGCGTTGCCGGGACAGAACACTGAAGCTTTCTTT	TRBV20-1	many	TRBJ1-1	.
CASSLAGGVSSEKLFF	TGTGCCAGCAGTTTAGCAGGAGGGGTTTCGAGTGAAAAACTGTTTTTT	TRBV12-3/TRBV12-4	.	TRBJ1-4	.
CASSPPRGVRDGYTF	TGTGCCAGCAGCCCGCCCAGGGGGGTGAGGGATGGCTACACCTTC	TRBV7-2	many	TRBJ1-2	TRBD1
CSVFPAAQPYEQYF	TGCAGCGTATTTCCGGCGGCGCAGCCCTACGAGCAGTACTTC	TRBV29-1	many	TRBJ2-7	.
CASRLDSYTGELFF	TGTGCCAGCAGACTGGACAGCTACACCGGGGAGCTGTTTTTT	TRBV7-9	many	TRBJ2-2	.
CASSFDRAAMNTEAFF	TGTGCCAGCAGCTTCGACAGGGCTGCCATGAACACTGAAGCTTTCTTT	TRBV5-4	many	TRBJ1-1	TRBD1
CASSPRGGGATQYF	TGTGCCAGCAGCCCTCGAGGGGGGGGGGCGACCCAGTACTTC	TRBV7-2	many	TRBJ2-5	.
CASSQMSASSYEQYF	TGTGCCAGCAGCCAAATGTCAGCAAGCTCCTACGAGCAGTACTTC	TRBV14	many	TRBJ2-7	.
CASSLVGFYEQYF	TGCGCCAGCAGCTTGGTGGGGTTCTACGAGCAGTACTTC	TRBV5-1	many	TRBJ2-7	.
CASSRDRYGRDYGYTF	TGCGCCAGCAGCAGGGACAGATACGGGAGGGACTATGGCTACACCTTC	TRBV4-3	many	TRBJ1-2	TRBD1
CASSQVSGWRANTEAFF	TGTGCCAGCAGCCAAGTCAGCGGGTGGCGGGCGAACACTGAAGCTTTCTTT	TRBV3-1	many	TRBJ1-1	.
CASSLGPGHGGRYGYTF	TGTGCCAGCAGCTTAGGCCCAGGCCATGGGGGACGCTATGGCTACACCTTC	TRBV13	.	TRBJ1-2	.
CASSSDRMNTEAFF	TGCGCCAGCAGCTCCGACAGAATGAACACTGAAGCTTTCTTT	TRBV5-1	many	TRBJ1-1	.
CASRWGQGLNQPQHF	TGTGCCAGCCGATGGGGACAGGGTCTGAATCAGCCCCAGCATTTT	TRBV2	many	TRBJ1-5	TRBD1